What follows are 5 T cell receptor beta chains derived from one specimen sequenced in a study of metastatic and nonmetastatic thyroid tumors. Thyroid surgery had not been preceded by any treatment in any patient. TCRdb re-called the PCR reads via MiXCR. This table holds around 6,300 clones, almost 30% found once. The sequenced material came from tumor tissue. The receptors derive from a female donor with papillary thyroid cancer or a benign thyroid nodule (not recorded which). Some clones in this sample may be carry-over from other donors' samples.

The genes are TRBV19 and TRBJ2-2, with 8 bases lining up with TRBD2. CDR1 is LNHDA, CDR2 SQIVND, per germline (reference sequence). V was clipped by 0 bases and J by 1 base; unmatched bases: 1. The CDR3 covers 16 residues. The CDR3 DNA reads as TGTGCCAGTAGTATAGACAGCGGGAGGAACACCGGGGAGCTGTTTTTT. As protein: CASSIDSGRNTGELFF.

This clone appeared many times. V and J are TRBV29-1 and TRBJ1-5, with 9 bases fitting TRBD1. Trimming took 7 bases from V and 4 from J; bases not matched to a gene: 2. Germline-derived CDR1 and CDR2 are SQVTM and ANQGSEA. The CDR3 has 12 residues. The CDR3 nucleotides are TGCAGCGGGGGACAGGGTAATCAGCCCCAGCATTTT. Encoded protein: CSGGQGNQPQHF.

In its sample, this clone is medium-sized. The chain combines TRBV6-1 with TRBJ1-1; TRBD1 is a possible D gene (6 bases). The CDR3 is 12 residues long. Deletions cut 6 bases from V and 5 bases from J, with 10 bases between. Germline values: CDR1 MNHNS, CDR2 SASEGT. The CDR3 is CASSRGATEAFF. CDR3 in DNA: TGTGCCAGCAGCCGGGGGGCGACTGAAGCTTTCTTT.

This chain links TRBV20-1 with TRBJ2-7; 8 positions match TRBD2. Unmatched junction bases numbered 12, after V lost 2 bases and J lost 6 bases. The CDR3 is 15 amino acids. The germline gives CDR1 DFQATT, CDR2 SNEGSKA (reference sequence). The CDR3: CSARISGVVLGEQYF. The CDR3 coding sequence is TGCAGTGCTAGAATTAGCGGGGTCGTTCTGGGCGAGCAGTACTTC.

V gene TRBV11-2 combines with J gene TRBJ1-2, with D uncertain. Trimming removed 4 bases at V and 2 bases at J, with 11 bases between. The CDR3 is 14 amino acids. The germline V gene encodes CDR1 SGHAT and CDR2 FQNNGV. The CDR3 sequence is CASSSPGGNYGYTF. CDR3 bases: TGTGCCAGCAGCTCCCCAGGCGGCAACTATGGCTACACCTTC.